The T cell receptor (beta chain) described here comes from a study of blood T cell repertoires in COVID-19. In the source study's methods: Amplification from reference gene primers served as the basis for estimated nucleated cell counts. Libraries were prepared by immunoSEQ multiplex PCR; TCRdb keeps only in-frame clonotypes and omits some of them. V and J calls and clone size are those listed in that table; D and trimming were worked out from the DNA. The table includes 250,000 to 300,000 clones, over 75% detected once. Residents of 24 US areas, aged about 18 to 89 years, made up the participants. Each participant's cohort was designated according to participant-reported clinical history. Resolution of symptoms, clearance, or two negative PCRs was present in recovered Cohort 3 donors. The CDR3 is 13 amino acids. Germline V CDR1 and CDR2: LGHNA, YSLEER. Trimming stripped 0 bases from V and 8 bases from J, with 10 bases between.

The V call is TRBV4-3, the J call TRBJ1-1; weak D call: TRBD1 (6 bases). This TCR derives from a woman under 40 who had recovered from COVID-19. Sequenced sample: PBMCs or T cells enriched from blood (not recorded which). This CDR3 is CASSQDRGFEAFF. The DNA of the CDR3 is TGCGCCAGCAGCCAAGACAGGGGATTCGAAGCTTTCTTT.